This passage covers 8 T cell receptor beta chains from one sample sequenced in a study of blood T cells in healthy people across ages. Primers used in a second PCR of roughly 6 to 12 cycles were a sample-barcoded 5' primer and a J-beta primer mix. TCRdb re-called the 5' RACE reads through MiXCR, storing one row per CDR3 protein. In the table there are a few hundred thousand distinct CDR3 sequences, over 25% of which are singletons. These data are also associated with another study on T cells of mothers and their children.

Sample: blood. These TCRs come from a boy aged 2-15 years in good health.

The chain uses TRBV12-3 or TRBV12-4 and TRBJ2-7; 10 nucleotides align to TRBD1. This CDR3 region has 15 residues. With 6 bases clipped from V and 3 bases from J, the junction kept 8 bases outside the gene matches. CDR3 loop: CASSPTGGEDYEQYF. DNA of the CDR3: TGTGCCAGCAGCCCGACAGGGGGCGAGGACTACGAGCAGTACTTC.

This chain uses TRBV29-1 with TRBJ2-1; TRBD1 agrees at 7 bases. The end of the DNA aligns better with TRBJ2-5, so the J call may be wrong. Germline V gives CDR1 SQVTM, CDR2 ANQGSEA. This CDR3 is built from 13 residues. The CDR3 sequence: CSVGSRDQGAQYF. In nucleotides, the CDR3 is TGCAGCGTTGGATCCCGGGATCAGGGGGCCCAGTACTTC.

The V gene is TRBV30, the J gene TRBJ2-5; no clear D. Per germline, CDR1 GTSNPN and CDR2 SVGIG (reference sequence). V was pared by 5 bases and J by 0 bases, with 7 bases between. There are 12 residues in the CDR3. CDR3 sequence reads: CAWGNNQETQYF. CDR3 bases: TGTGCCTGGGGGAACAACCAAGAGACCCAGTACTTC.

This chain uses TRBV29-1 with TRBJ2-5; 7 positions match TRBD1. This CDR3 region has 14 residues. V was clipped by 6 bases and J by 0 bases; unmatched bases: 7. CDR1 SQVTM and CDR2 ANQGSEA come from the germline V gene. In DNA, the CDR3 is TGCAGCGTCACACTGACAGGGTACCAAGAGACCCAGTACTTC. Its translation: CSVTLTGYQETQYF.

The gene calls are TRBV5-5 and TRBJ2-3, with D tentatively TRBD1 (5 bases). Germline CDR1 SGHKS, CDR2 YYEKEE (reference sequence). The CDR3 sequence is 14 residues long. V was shortened by 4 bases and J by 0 bases, with 9 bases between the two germline ends. Written as DNA, the CDR3 is TGTGCCAGCAGCAGCCGACAGAGCACAGATACGCAGTATTTT. Residues: CASSSRQSTDTQYF.

This clonotype was found a few times. This sequence joins TRBV14 and TRBJ2-1; TRBD2 might be the D (5 bases). Looked up from germline, CDR1 is SGHDN and CDR2 is FVKESK. The CDR3 loop spans 15 amino acids. Trimming shortened V by 0 bases and J by 6 bases, and 12 bases separated the two germline ends. In nucleotides, the CDR3 is TGTGCCAGCAGCCAAGAGTTTATGGGAGTCAATGAGCAGTTCTTC. As protein: CASSQEFMGVNEQFF.

In regard to this clonotype: A much larger clone differs by one base, so this may be a read error. The genes are TRBV7-6 and TRBJ2-3, with D tentatively TRBD2 (7 bases). There are 16 residues in the CDR3. V dropped 5 bases and J dropped 4 bases, with 19 bases sitting between them. Looked up from germline, CDR1 is SGHVS and CDR2 is FNYEAQ. DNA of the CDR3: TGTGCCAGCAGCCATCGACTAGCCGGGGGCGCAGATACGCAGTATTTT. It codes for CASSHRLAGGADTQYF.

The chain links TRBV20-1 to TRBJ1-1, with D tentatively TRBD1 (5 bases). This CDR3 has 15 amino acids. V was clipped by 0 bases and J by 3 bases, with 14 bases between them. Germline lookup yields CDR1 DFQATT and CDR2 SNEGSKA (reference sequence). CDR3 loop: CSARDPGPGDTEAFF. The CDR3 DNA follows: TGCAGTGCTAGAGATCCGGGACCCGGGGACACTGAAGCTTTCTTT.